One and the same sample provided the 16 T cell receptor beta chains below, sequenced in a study of blood T cell repertoires in COVID-19. Method: immunoSEQ multiplex PCR; TCRdb's copy keeps in-frame clones and lacks some. The top ten clones hold roughly 15% of a sample with about 80,000 clones, 60% to 85% of them seen once. Sequenced input: peripheral blood. The receptors shown here come from a human donor in a cohort sampled during active COVID-19.

The CDR3 bases are TGTGCCAGCAGTGATGTAACTAGCAAAGAGACCCAGTACTTC. It specifies CASSDVTSKETQYF. The chain is built from TRBV2 and TRBJ2-5, with D tentatively TRBD2 (6 bases). The V gene lost 3 bases and the J gene lost 3 bases, with 11 bases spanning the gap. The CDR3 covers 14 residues. Germline values: CDR1 SNHLY, CDR2 FYNNEI.

The chain uses TRBV6-6 and TRBJ1-1; a possible D gene is TRBD1 (6 bases). The CDR3 sequence is 14 residues long. From germline, CDR1 is MNHNY and CDR2 SVGAGI (reference sequence). V was pared by 8 bases and J by 1 base, with 14 bases between. Here the CDR3 DNA reads TGTGCCAGCCTGATGACAGGAGAGAACACTGAAGCTTTCTTT. This sequence encodes CASLMTGENTEAFF.

The rearrangement links TRBV3-1 (or the pseudogene TRBV3-2) to TRBJ2-5; 8 nucleotides align to TRBD2. The V and J ends lost 0 bases and 2 bases, in that order; junction bases with no gene match: 8. Germline V gives CDR1 LGHDT, CDR2 YNNKEL (reference sequence). This CDR3 has 17 residues. CDR3 residues: CASSQDWPAGGQETQYF. The CDR3 DNA sequence: TGTGCCAGCAGCCAAGATTGGCCGGCGGGGGGACAAGAGACCCAGTACTTC.

The chain joins TRBV3-1 (or the pseudogene TRBV3-2) to TRBJ1-5; no clear D gene. Trimming removed 4 bases at V and 0 bases at J, with 7 bases between. The CDR3 covers 14 residues. CDR1 is LGHDT, CDR2 YNNKEL, per germline (reference sequence). CDR3 coding DNA: TGTGCCAGCAGCCTATACATTAGCAATCAGCCCCAGCATTTT. Amino acid sequence: CASSLYISNQPQHF.

The rearrangement uses TRBV5-1 and TRBJ2-1; 14 bases map to TRBD2. V dropped 0 bases and J dropped 12; count of bases not matched to a gene: 5. Germline CDR1 and CDR2: SGHRS and YFSETQ. The CDR3 covers 15 residues. The CDR3 coding sequence is TGCGCCAGCAGCTTGGGACTAGCGGGAGGGTTAGGGCAGTTCTTC. Translating it yields CASSLGLAGGLGQFF.

The chain carries TRBV29-1 and TRBJ1-1, with 8 bases lining up with TRBD1. The CDR3 sequence is 12 residues long. Losses at the gene ends were 2 bases for V and 4 bases for J; bases not matched to a gene: 0. The V gene's germline CDR1 is SQVTM and CDR2 ANQGSEA. The CDR3 region has the DNA TGCAGCGTTGAACAGGGGGCCACTGAAGCTTTCTTT. It encodes CSVEQGATEAFF.

The gene calls are TRBV7-9 and TRBJ1-3; TRBD1 is a possible D gene (5 bases). The CDR3 has 15 amino acids. Germline V CDR1 and CDR2: SEHNR, FQNEAQ (reference sequence). Trimming took off 5 bases at V and 0 bases at J, with 11 bases between the two ends. The CDR3 here is CASSDSYLSGNTIYF. As DNA, the CDR3 is TGTGCCAGCAGCGACAGCTACCTCTCTGGAAACACCATATATTTT.

This chain joins TRBV7-6 and TRBJ2-1, with D unclear. The germline V gene has CDR1 SGHVS and CDR2 FNYEAQ. The CDR3 has 16 amino acids. V lost 3 bases and J lost 5, with 17 bases in between. The CDR3 is CASSFVAAGPNNEQFF. The CDR3 DNA is TGTGCCAGCAGCTTCGTCGCCGCAGGCCCCAACAATGAGCAGTTCTTC.

The rearrangement uses TRBV18 and TRBJ2-5; D perhaps matches TRBD2 (6 bases). Germline V gene data show CDR1 as KGHSH and CDR2 as LQKENI. V was clipped by 6 bases and J by 5 bases, with 13 bases between them. The CDR3 is 13 residues long. The CDR3 region has the DNA TGTGCCAGCTCGCCCGGGAGTGGGGAGACCCAGTACTTC. Protein: CASSPGSGETQYF.

The chain couples TRBV6-5 to TRBJ1-1; perhaps TRBD1 as D (5 bases). This CDR3 contains 15 residues. Germline V gene lookup returns CDR1 MNHEY and CDR2 SVGAGI. The V end was cut by 6 bases, the J end by 0 bases, with 14 bases between. DNA of the CDR3: TGTGCCAGCAGCTGGACAAGAAGAGTGAACACTGAAGCTTTCTTT. Encoded protein: CASSWTRRVNTEAFF.

The chain joins TRBV5-6 to TRBJ1-5; 9 bases map to TRBD1. J lost 2 bases, V lost 2 bases, and 2 bases had no gene match. The CDR3 consists of 15 residues. CDR1 is SGHDT and CDR2 is YYEEEE in the germline V gene. In DNA, the CDR3 is TGTGCCAGCAGCTTTTGGACAGGGGGCAATCAGCCCCAGCATTTT. Its protein is CASSFWTGGNQPQHF.

The chain recombines TRBV6-6 with TRBJ2-6; TRBD1 matches at 9 bases. The CDR3 contains 15 residues. Germline values: CDR1 MNHNY, CDR2 SVGAGI (reference sequence). Trimming cost V 7 bases and J 2 bases; bases outside gene matches: 3. CDR3 residues: CASIGQGTGANVLTF. For the CDR3, the DNA is TGTGCCAGCATCGGACAGGGGACTGGGGCCAACGTCCTGACTTTC.

The chain carries TRBV14 and TRBJ2-1, with unresolved D. The CDR3 is made up of 15 amino acids. Looked up from germline, CDR1 is SGHDN and CDR2 is FVKESK. V dropped 4 bases and J dropped 5 bases, with 15 bases sitting between them. DNA for the CDR3: TGTGCCAGCAGCCCGGGTTTAGGTCGTAACAATGAGCAGTTCTTC. This sequence encodes CASSPGLGRNNEQFF.

This chain joins TRBV15 and TRBJ1-3; D is unclear. Trimming left V 1 base short and J 0 bases short, with 13 bases between. The CDR3 covers 17 residues. From germline, CDR1 is LNHNV and CDR2 YYDKDF (reference sequence). CDR3 coding DNA: TGTGCCACCAGCAGAGTTCCGATTGAGGACTCTGGAAACACCATATATTTT. This translates into CATSRVPIEDSGNTIYF.

This sequence joins TRBV5-1 and TRBJ2-5, with 12 bases identical to TRBD2. Germline V gene sequence: CDR1 SGHRS, CDR2 YFSETQ. The CDR3 sequence is 20 residues long. Trimming removed 1 base from V and 5 bases from J; junction bases left unmatched: 18. CDR3 residues: CASSLRDSSGLAGLGETQYF. CDR3 sequence (DNA): TGCGCCAGCAGCTTGAGGGACTCCTCCGGACTAGCGGGACTGGGGGAGACCCAGTACTTC.

This clone was detected only a few times. V and J are TRBV5-8 and TRBJ1-1, with 9 bases fitting TRBD1. This CDR3 has 16 amino acids. The germline gives CDR1 SGHTS, CDR2 YDEGEE. V lost 3 bases and J lost 7; bases outside the gene matches: 13. The CDR3 loop is CASSSKTGGVFGEAFF. Written as DNA, the CDR3 is TGTGCCAGCAGCTCCAAGACAGGGGGTGTATTCGGTGAAGCTTTCTTT.